This TCR beta chain was identified during a study of blood T cells in healthy people across ages. Alongside a J-beta primer mix, a sample-barcoded 5' primer served in a second PCR lasting roughly 7 to 11 cycles. TCRdb reprocessed the 5' RACE reads with MiXCR, giving one entry per CDR3 protein. Of about 580,000 distinct CDR3 sequences in the sample, 47% were seen once. The authors isolated at least 6.5 million PBMCs per sample. Germline V lookup: CDR1 SNHLY, CDR2 FYNNEI. This CDR3 is built from 15 residues. What was sequenced was blood. This chain links TRBV2 with TRBJ2-7; the D is unclear. The DNA end favors TRBJ2-5, so the J call may be wrong. The sequence was collected from a man older than 75 in good health. CDR3 coding DNA: TGTGCCAGCACCCGACCAACTTATTCGCCAGAGACCCAGTACTTC. Amino acid sequence: CASTRPTYSPETQYF.